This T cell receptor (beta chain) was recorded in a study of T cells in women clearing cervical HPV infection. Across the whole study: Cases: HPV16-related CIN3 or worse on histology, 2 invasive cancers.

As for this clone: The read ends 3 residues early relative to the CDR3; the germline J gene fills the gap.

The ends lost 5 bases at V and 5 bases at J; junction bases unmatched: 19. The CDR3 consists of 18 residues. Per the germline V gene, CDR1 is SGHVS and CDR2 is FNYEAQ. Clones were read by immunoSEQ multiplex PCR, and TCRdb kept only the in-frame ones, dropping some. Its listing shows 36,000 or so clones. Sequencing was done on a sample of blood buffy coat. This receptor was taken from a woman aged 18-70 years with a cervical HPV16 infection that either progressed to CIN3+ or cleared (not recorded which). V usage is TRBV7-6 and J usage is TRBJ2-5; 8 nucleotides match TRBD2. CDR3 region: CASSPGEARGDGGETQYF. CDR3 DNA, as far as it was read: TGTGCCAGCAGCCCTGGGGAGGCGCGGGGGGACGGGGGGGAGACC. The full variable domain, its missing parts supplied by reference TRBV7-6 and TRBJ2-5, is GAGVSQSPRYKVTKRGQDVALRCDPISGHVSLYWYRQALGQGPEFLTYFNYEAQQDKSGLPNDRFSAERPEGSISTLTIQRTEQRDSAMYRCASSPGEARGDGGETQYFGPGTRLLVL.